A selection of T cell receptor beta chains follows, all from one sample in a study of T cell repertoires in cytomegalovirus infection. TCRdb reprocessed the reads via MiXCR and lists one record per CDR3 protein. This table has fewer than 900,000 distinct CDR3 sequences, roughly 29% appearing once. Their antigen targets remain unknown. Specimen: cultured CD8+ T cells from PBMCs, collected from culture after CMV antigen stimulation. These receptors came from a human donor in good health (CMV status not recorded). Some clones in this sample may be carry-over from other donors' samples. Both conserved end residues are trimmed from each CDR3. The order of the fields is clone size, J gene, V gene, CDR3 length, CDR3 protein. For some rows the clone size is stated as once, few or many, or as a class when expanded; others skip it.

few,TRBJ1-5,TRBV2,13,ASIRGGISNQPQH
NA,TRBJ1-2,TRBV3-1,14,ASSQEFGDINYGYT
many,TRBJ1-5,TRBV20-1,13,SARDPNGFNQPQH
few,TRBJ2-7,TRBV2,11,AIQGPSSYEQY
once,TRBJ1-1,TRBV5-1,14,ASSLKAPSDNTEAF
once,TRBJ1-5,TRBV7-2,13,ASSLRDRRNQPQH
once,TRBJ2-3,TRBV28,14,ASSLRRGQSTDTQY
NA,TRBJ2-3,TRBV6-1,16,ASRASIVRDLSTDTQY
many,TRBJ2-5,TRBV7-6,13,ASSSLDRSQETQY
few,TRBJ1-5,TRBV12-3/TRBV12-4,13,ASSSTGTHNQPQH
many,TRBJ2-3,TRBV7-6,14,ASSQLTSGLTDTQY
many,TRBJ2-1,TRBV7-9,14,ASSLYPPSLYNEQF
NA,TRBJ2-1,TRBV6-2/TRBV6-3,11,ASRLDSYNEQF
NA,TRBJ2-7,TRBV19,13,ASSEGTSVNYEQY
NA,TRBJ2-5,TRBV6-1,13,ASSERNRGQETQY
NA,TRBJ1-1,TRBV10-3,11,AIRWGMNTEAF
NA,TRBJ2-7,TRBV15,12,ATSRDLGDLEQY
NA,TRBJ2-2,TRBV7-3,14,ASSELTGVNTGELF
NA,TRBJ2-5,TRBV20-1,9,SGDPRETQY
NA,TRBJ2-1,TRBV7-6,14,ASSLAGGLGYNEQF
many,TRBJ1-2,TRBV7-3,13,ASSQEGRGSGGYT
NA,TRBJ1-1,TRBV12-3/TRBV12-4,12,ASLQGGANTEAF
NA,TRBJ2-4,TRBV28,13,ASSLRGVAKNIQY
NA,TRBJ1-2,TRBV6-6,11,ASSYLGADGYT
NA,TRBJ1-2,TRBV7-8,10,ASQGLRDGYT
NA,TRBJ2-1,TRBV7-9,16,ASSQSGTGEGSYNEQF
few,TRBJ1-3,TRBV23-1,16,ASSHYPPGGRSGNTIY
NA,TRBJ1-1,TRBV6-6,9,ASSYNAGAF
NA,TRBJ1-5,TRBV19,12,AGGQLGPDQPQH
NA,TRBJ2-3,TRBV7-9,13,ASSSPAGRTDTQY
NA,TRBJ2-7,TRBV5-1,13,ASSFDRGPSWEQY
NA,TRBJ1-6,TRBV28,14,ASSLLGTGNNSPLH
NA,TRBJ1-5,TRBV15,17,ATSRVVLTGDAFNQPQH